This T cell receptor beta chain is drawn from a study of blood T cell repertoires in COVID-19. Study-level information: Sites across the United States, Italy and Spain contributed samples from acute and convalescent COVID-19. Sources were T cells, B-cell-depleted T cells, or PBMCs; the material itself was cDNA or gDNA.

The germline V gene encodes CDR1 MDHEN and CDR2 SYDVKM. The CDR3 consists of 14 residues. V lost 1 base to trimming and J lost 6 bases, with 9 bases between them. Original processing methods: Reference gene primer amplification in the assay estimated nucleated cell counts. Profiled with immunoSEQ multiplex PCR; TCRdb holds only in-frame clones, not every one. V and J calls plus clone size are reproduced from that table; the DNA served to infer D and trimming. Of fewer than 150,000 clones in the sample, about nine tenths were seen once. The specimen sequenced was peripheral blood. The source of this sequence is a man in his fifties or sixties with active or convalescent COVID-19. The chain has TRBV28 and TRBJ2-2; a weak D match, TRBD2 (5 bases). CDR3 sequence reads: CASSLSRGAGELFF. The CDR3, as DNA: TGTGCCAGCAGTTTATCACGGGGTGCCGGGGAGCTGTTTTTT.